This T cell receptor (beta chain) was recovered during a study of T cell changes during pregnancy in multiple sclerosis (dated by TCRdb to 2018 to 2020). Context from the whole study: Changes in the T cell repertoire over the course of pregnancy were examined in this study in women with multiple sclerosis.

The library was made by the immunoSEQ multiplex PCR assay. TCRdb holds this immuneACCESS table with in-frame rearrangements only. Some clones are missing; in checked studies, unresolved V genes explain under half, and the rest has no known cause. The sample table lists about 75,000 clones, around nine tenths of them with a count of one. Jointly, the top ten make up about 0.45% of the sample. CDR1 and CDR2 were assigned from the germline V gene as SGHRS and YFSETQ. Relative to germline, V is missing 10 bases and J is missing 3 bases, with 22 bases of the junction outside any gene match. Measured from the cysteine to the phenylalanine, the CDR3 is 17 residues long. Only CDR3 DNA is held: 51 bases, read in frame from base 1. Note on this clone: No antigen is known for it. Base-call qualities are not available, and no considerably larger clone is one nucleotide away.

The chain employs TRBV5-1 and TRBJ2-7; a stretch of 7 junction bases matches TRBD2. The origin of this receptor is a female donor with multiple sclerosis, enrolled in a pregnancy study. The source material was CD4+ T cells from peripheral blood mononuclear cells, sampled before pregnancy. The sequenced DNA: TGCGCCTCCACTCCGGGCCCCGGTCCTAGCGGCCTCTACGAGCAGTACTTC. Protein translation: CASTPGPGPSGLYEQYF.